Detailed here is one T cell receptor beta chain. Its matching antigen is unknown. The data were obtained in a study of OX40 agonist ivuxolimab in advanced cancers. Study outcomes and limitations: In general, CD8+ T cells held more expanded clones than CD4+ did, on average. Some patients who did not respond also had low normalized T-cell clonal expansion.

Sequenced by immunoSEQ multiplex PCR; TCRdb stores in-frame clones only, minus some. The table shows tens of thousands of clones, with around 87% occurring only once. This clonotype was sampled from an adult with an advanced solid tumor such as melanoma, head and neck, liver or kidney cancer. The material was CD4+ or CD8+ T cells sorted from blood, obtained in a trial of the OX40 agonist ivuxolimab.

The CDR3 sequence: CASSYGGANTEAFF. CDR3 in DNA: TGTGCCAGCAGTTACGGGGGGGCGAACACTGAAGCTTTCTTT. The chain uses TRBV6-5 and TRBJ1-1; the D gene is possibly TRBD1 (6 bases). Germline CDR1 is MNHEY and CDR2 is SVGAGI. V shed 2 bases and J shed 1 base, with 8 bases lying between them. There are 14 residues in the CDR3.